The clone carrying this T cell receptor (beta chain) was found many times. Antigen specificity is unknown. TCRdb re-derived calls from the reads in MiXCR, one entry per CDR3 protein. The sample holds about 140,000 distinct CDR3 sequences; 6.5% are singletons and the top ten take 18%. The sample originates from a study of T cell repertoires in cytomegalovirus infection. CDR3 length: 12 residues. Per germline, CDR1 MDHEN and CDR2 SYDVKM. V gave up 3 bases and J gave up 3 bases, with 5 bases separating them. Study results and limitations: Identification of carriers of CMV plus the relevant HLA was achieved through cumulative public TCR beta family frequency. CMV-specific TCR beta clonotypes restricted by HLA-C dominated the ex vivo response.

Sequenced material: PBMCs. The V and J genes are TRBV28 and TRBJ1-1; D unresolved. The receptor comes from a human donor in good health (CMV status not recorded). Some clones in this sample may be carry-over from other donors' samples. Here the CDR3 reads CASSLEDTEAFF. Here the CDR3 DNA reads TGTGCCAGCAGTTTGGAGGACACTGAAGCTTTCTTT.